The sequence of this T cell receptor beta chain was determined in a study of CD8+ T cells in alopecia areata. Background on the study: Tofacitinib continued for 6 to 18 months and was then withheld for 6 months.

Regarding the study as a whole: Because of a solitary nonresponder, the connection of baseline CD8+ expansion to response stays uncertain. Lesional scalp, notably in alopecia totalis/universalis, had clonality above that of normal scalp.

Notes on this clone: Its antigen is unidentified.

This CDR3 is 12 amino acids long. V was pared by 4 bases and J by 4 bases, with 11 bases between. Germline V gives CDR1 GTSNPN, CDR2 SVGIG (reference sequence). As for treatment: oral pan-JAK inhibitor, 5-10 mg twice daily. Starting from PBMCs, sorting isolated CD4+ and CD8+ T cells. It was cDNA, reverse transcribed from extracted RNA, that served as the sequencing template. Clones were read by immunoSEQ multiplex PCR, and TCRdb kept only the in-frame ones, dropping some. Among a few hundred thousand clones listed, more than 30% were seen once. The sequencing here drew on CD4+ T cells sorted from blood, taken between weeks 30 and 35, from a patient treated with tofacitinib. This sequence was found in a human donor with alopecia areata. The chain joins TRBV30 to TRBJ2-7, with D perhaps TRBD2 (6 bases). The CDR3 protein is CAWNGGTYEQYF. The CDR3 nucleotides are TGTGCCTGGAATGGGGGGACGTACGAGCAGTACTTC.